This TCR beta chain emerged from a study of T cell responses to AZD1222 COVID-19 vaccine. This clone was seen just once. Its antigen is unknown. The study's findings and limits: Donors were largely white British and mainly female; clonal diversity was possibly underestimated.

TCRdb's table, derived via immunoSEQ multiplex PCR, lists solely in-frame clones and lacks some. The table lists roughly 100,000 clones, over 75% of them singletons. Germline loops: CDR1 SGHRS, CDR2 YFSETQ. The trim removed 1 base at V and 0 bases at J, leaving 7 bases unmatched. CDR3 length: 16 residues. The origin of this receptor is an adult in good health. The chain combines TRBV5-1 with TRBJ2-7; 7 nucleotides align to TRBD2. The specimen comprised peripheral blood, sampled on day 0 of AZD1222 vaccination. The CDR3 sequence is CASSLSPSGFSYEQYF. CDR3 DNA: TGCGCCAGCAGCTTGTCTCCTAGCGGTTTCTCCTACGAGCAGTACTTC.